Following are 27 T cell receptor beta chains from one sample sequenced in a study of tumor-infiltrating lymphocytes in primary liver carcinoma. A constant-region primer served to make TCR beta cDNA from approximately 490 ng total RNA. Three nested multiplex PCR rounds, a slightly modified ARM-PCR, produced the libraries for TCR beta. Primers for the first two PCR rounds were TRBV1-TRBV30 forward primers and a C-beta reverse primer (approximately 10 cycles per round). TCRdb re-called the multiplex PCR reads through MiXCR, storing one row per CDR3 protein. Found here are a few hundred thousand distinct CDR3 sequences, about 50% of them singletons; the top ten hold over 15%. They got blood RNA out of unsorted whole blood and also pulled out germline DNA. Sequencing was carried out using peripheral blood. The source is a woman under 40 with primary liver carcinoma and hepatitis B virus infection.

A single count supports this clonotype. A much larger clone lies a single base off, so this may be a read error. The chain is built from TRBV6-6 and TRBJ1-1, with D hard to call. This CDR3 is built from 13 residues. The germline gives CDR1 MNHNY, CDR2 SVGAGI (reference sequence). V was pared by 5 bases and J by 1 base, with 8 bases between. In DNA, the CDR3 is TGTGCCAGCAGTATCAGTACGAACACTGAAGCTTTCTTT. This translates into CASSISTNTEAFF.

The chain joins TRBV5-1 to TRBJ2-1, with D tentatively TRBD2 (6 bases). Trimming removed 4 bases at V and 0 bases at J, with 11 bases between. In germline, CDR1 is SGHRS, CDR2 YFSETQ. This CDR3 spans 15 amino acids. CDR3 bases: TGCGCCAGCAGCCCGGAGGGAGGCTCCTACAATGAGCAGTTCTTC. Translating gives CASSPEGGSYNEQFF.

On this clonotype: The CDR3 does not close with the conserved phenylalanine or tryptophan, likely indicating a read error. The chain carries TRBV29-1 and TRBJ2-7; 8 bases fit TRBD1. This CDR3 has 14 residues. Germline V gene sequence: CDR1 SQVTM, CDR2 ANQGSEA. The CDR3 nucleotides read TGCAGGGTTGAAGTGACAGGGGTCTCCGACGAGCAGTACCTC. Amino acid sequence: CRVEVTGVSDEQYL.

This clonotype has a handful of counts. The J gene is TRBJ2-1, the V gene TRBV6-1; D call uncertain. The CDR3 spans 14 residues. Deletions cut 6 bases from V and 5 bases from J, with 14 bases between. Germline V gene lookup returns CDR1 MNHNS and CDR2 SASEGT. The CDR3 loop is CASSPLTGHNEQFF. The CDR3 DNA follows: TGTGCCAGCAGCCCACTCACGGGCCACAATGAGCAGTTCTTC.

In the case of this clonotype: This sequence may be a read error, since a much larger clone differs from it by one base. The chain carries TRBV5-5 and TRBJ1-1; 7 bases fit TRBD1. Germline CDR1 reads SGHKS; CDR2 reads YYEKEE (reference sequence). The CDR3 is made up of 14 amino acids. CDR3 sequence (DNA): TGTGCCAGCAGCCCGACAGGGAAAGGGACTGAAGCTTCCTTT. It encodes CASSPTGKGTEASF.

Comments on this clonotype: Germline and junction disagree at one end, which may indicate a read error. The chain has TRBV5-5 and TRBJ2-2, with 7 nucleotides matching TRBD2. The CDR3 totals 15 residues. Germline values: CDR1 SGHKS, CDR2 YYEKEE (reference sequence). The CDR3 protein is CASILGGAYTGELFF. CDR3 in DNA: TGTGCCAGCATCTTGGGAGGGGCCTACACTGGGGAGCTGTTTTTT. The full variable domain, its missing parts supplied by reference TRBV5-5 and TRBJ2-2, is DAGVTQSPTHLIKTRGQQVTLRCSPISGHKSVSWYQQVLGQGPQFIFQYYEKEERGRGNFPDRFSARQFPNYSSELNVNALLLGDSALYLCASILGGAYTGELFFGEGSRLTVL.

The rearrangement links TRBV6-2 or TRBV6-3 to TRBJ2-1; D gene ambiguous. The germline V gene encodes CDR1 MNHEY and CDR2 SVGEGT. This CDR3 region has 11 residues. V was clipped by 8 bases and J by 8 bases, with 10 bases between them. As DNA, the CDR3 is TGTGCCAGCGCCGACCTGGATGAGCAGTTCTTC. This sequence encodes CASADLDEQFF.

As for this clonotype: The junction differs from germline at one of its ends, possibly a read error. CDR3 residues: CARSRGTMASDNELFF. CDR3 nucleotides: TGTGCCAGGAGCAGGGGGACTATGGCTTCCGACAATGAGCTGTTCTTC. This sequence joins TRBV11-1 and TRBJ2-1, with D perhaps given as TRBD1 or TRBD2 (7 bases each). This CDR3 is built from 16 residues. Per the germline V gene, CDR1 is SGHAT and CDR2 is FQDESV (reference sequence). Variable domain in full (rest from reference TRBV11-1 and TRBJ2-1): EAEVAQSPRYKITEKSQAVAFWCDPISGHATLYWYRQILGQGPELLVQFQDESVVDDSQLPKDRFSAERLKGVDSTLKIQPAELGDSAMYLCARSRGTMASDNELFFGPGTRLTVL.

This clonotype has only a few counts. J is TRBJ2-1 and V is TRBV28, with TRBD2 matching over 9 bases. CDR3 length: 16 residues. Germline trimming cut 4 bases from V and 4 bases from J; bases unmatched to any gene: 8. CDR1 MDHEN and CDR2 SYDVKM come from the germline V gene. CDR3 in DNA: TGTGCCAGCAGTTCCCCCGGACTAGCGCCTTACAATGAGCAGTTCTTC. Protein: CASSSPGLAPYNEQFF.

A note on this clonotype: One end of the junction fails to match germline, which may point to a read error. The chain employs TRBV11-2 and TRBJ2-5; D possibly corresponds to TRBD2 (6 bases). The CDR3 loop spans 15 amino acids. The V gene's germline CDR1 is SGHAT and CDR2 FQNNGV. The CDR3: CASSLGARDWESQYF. The CDR3 DNA reads TGTGCCAGCAGCTTAGGTGCGCGGGACTGGGAGAGCCAGTACTTC.

This chain links TRBV11-2 with TRBJ1-6, with a possible D match to TRBD1 (5 bases). Trimming took off 5 bases at V and 10 bases at J, with 18 bases between the two ends. Germline V gene sequence: CDR1 SGHAT, CDR2 FQNNGV. CDR3 length: 15 residues. The CDR3 DNA is TGTGCCAGCAGCGGTGCCAGGGCCGGTAACTCACCCCTCCACTTT. As protein: CASSGARAGNSPLHF.

This clonotype showed up just a few times. The rearrangement uses TRBV10-3 and TRBJ2-1, with 9 positions matching TRBD2. Germline lookup yields CDR1 ENHRY and CDR2 SYGVKD. The CDR3 loop spans 13 amino acids. Trimming took 9 bases from V and 6 from J; bases not matched to a gene: 6. This chain's CDR3 is CAIFSGRGNEQFF. The CDR3 DNA reads TGTGCCATATTTAGCGGGAGAGGCAATGAGCAGTTCTTC.

Of note for this clonotype: This may stem from a read error, because a much larger clone lies one nucleotide away. V usage is TRBV5-4 and J usage is TRBJ2-2, with 7 bases lining up with TRBD1. Germline lookup yields CDR1 SGHNT and CDR2 YYREEE (reference sequence). V lost 6 bases to trimming and J lost 7 bases; unmatched junction nucleotides: 6. The CDR3 has 13 residues. The CDR3 here is CASTTGTDGELFF. DNA for the CDR3: TGTGCCAGCACCACCGGGACAGACGGGGAGCTGTTTTTT.

The table lists this clonotype with a few counts. This chain joins TRBV4-1 and TRBJ2-7; tentative D call: TRBD2 (5 bases). The CDR3 contains 16 residues. Germline values: CDR1 MGHRA, CDR2 YSYEKL. V lost 2 bases to trimming and J lost 0 bases, with 14 bases between them. Here the CDR3 reads CASSQMVGRSSYEQYF. CDR3 sequence (DNA): TGCGCCAGCAGCCAAATGGTAGGGAGAAGCTCCTACGAGCAGTACTTC.

About this clonotype itself: Since a much larger clone is just one base distant, this may be a read error. This chain links TRBV6-5 with TRBJ2-7; D remains ambiguous. V was cut by 7 bases and J by 3 bases, with 19 bases left in between. CDR1 is MNHEY and CDR2 is SVGAGI in the germline V gene. The CDR3 spans 15 residues. This chain's CDR3 is CASTIVERGHYEQYF. The CDR3 nucleotides read TGTGCCAGCACAATAGTGGAACGAGGTCACTACGAGCAGTACTTC.

This clonotype has a count of ten or more. V usage is TRBV12-3 or TRBV12-4 and J usage is TRBJ2-6, with a possible D match to TRBD1 (5 bases). CDR3 size: 16 residues. V gave up 2 bases and J gave up 3 bases, with 11 bases separating them. The CDR3 region has the DNA TGTGCCAGCAGTTTACGGGCAGGGCATGGGGCCAACGTCCTGACTTTC. Its translation: CASSLRAGHGANVLTF.

Turning to this clonotype: At one boundary the junction diverges from the germline segment, which might be a read error. The chain carries TRBV12-3 or TRBV12-4 and TRBJ2-1, with D tentatively TRBD2 (6 bases). This CDR3 spans 15 amino acids. CDR3 DNA sequence: TGTGCTAGCAGTTGCACGGGAGCGGGTTACAATGAGCAGTTCTTC. Encoded protein: CASSCTGAGYNEQFF.

The chain employs TRBV6-1 and TRBJ2-7; 10 bases are a match to TRBD2. The CDR3 is made up of 14 amino acids. Germline V lookup: CDR1 MNHNS, CDR2 SASEGT. After removal of 6 bases from V and 4 bases from J, the junction contained 6 bases not matched to a gene. The CDR3 protein is CASRPSGSEYEQYF. The CDR3 DNA reads TGTGCCAGCAGGCCTAGCGGGAGTGAGTACGAGCAGTACTTC.

About this clonotype itself: An end of the junction does not agree with germline; a read error may underlie this. The chain is built from TRBV6-2 or TRBV6-3 and TRBJ2-1; TRBD1 might be the D (5 bases). The CDR3 totals 12 residues. CDR1 is MNHEY, CDR2 SVGEGT, per germline. The CDR3: CTSSYTGYEQFF. CDR3 bases: TGTACCAGCAGTTATACAGGATATGAGCAGTTCTTC.

This chain uses TRBV29-1 with TRBJ2-7; D gene ambiguous. Germline V gene lookup returns CDR1 SQVTM and CDR2 ANQGSEA. V was pared by 8 bases and J by 6 bases, with 20 bases between. The CDR3 covers 13 residues. In nucleotides, the CDR3 is TGCAGCACCCAACGGACCGGATCTACCGAGCAGTACTTC. Protein: CSTQRTGSTEQYF.

This rearrangement joins TRBV6-2 or TRBV6-3 to TRBJ2-5; 11 bases are a match to TRBD2. The length of the CDR3 is 16 residues. J lost 4 bases, V lost 2 bases, and 6 bases had no gene match. Germline V gene lookup returns CDR1 MNHEY and CDR2 SVGEGT. Written as DNA, the CDR3 is TGTGCCAGCAGTTACGGGGTTCTAGCGGGAGGAGAGACCCAGTACTTC. Its translation: CASSYGVLAGGETQYF.

On this clonotype itself: It may be a read error: a sequence one base away is much more abundant. The chain links TRBV4-1 to TRBJ1-4, with D unresolved. CDR3 length: 14 residues. Germline CDR1 is MGHRA and CDR2 is YSYEKL. CDR3 DNA: TGCACCAGCAGCCTAAACCAAGCTAATGAAAAACTGTTTTTT. Its protein product is CTSSLNQANEKLFF.

As regards this clonotype: A read error may explain this, as a much larger clone is one base away. Because it lacks the conserved phenylalanine or tryptophan at the end, this CDR3 is likely a read error. The rearrangement joins TRBV6-6 to TRBJ2-4; D is perhaps TRBD1 (6 bases). The CDR3 consists of 15 residues. V was cut by 5 bases and J by 1 base, with 12 bases left in between. Germline CDR1 and CDR2: MNHNY and SVGAGI (reference sequence). This CDR3 reads CASSDTQGAKNIQYL. The DNA of the CDR3 is TGTGCCAGCAGTGACACGCAGGGGGCCAAAAACATTCAGTACTTG.

This clonotype was counted at least ten times. One end of the junction is discordant with germline, which a read error may explain. The chain joins TRBV6-2 or TRBV6-3 to TRBJ2-1; D gene uncertain. Per the germline V gene, CDR1 is MNHEY and CDR2 is SVGEGT. The CDR3 has 13 amino acids. The DNA for the CDR3 is TGTGCCAGCACCGATACTTCCTATAATGAGCAGTTCTTC. This translates into CASTDTSYNEQFF.

Of note for this clonotype: A read error may explain this, as a much larger clone is one base away. V and J are TRBV10-3 and TRBJ2-2; unclear D gene. The V and J ends lost 4 bases and 8 bases respectively, with 8 bases between them. Germline V gene lookup returns CDR1 ENHRY and CDR2 SYGVKD. The CDR3 is 12 residues long. In DNA, the CDR3 is TGTGCCATCAGTGTGAACGTAGGGGAGCTGTTTTTT. Translating gives CAISVNVGELFF.

This clonotype was detected many times. The chain is built from TRBV12-3 or TRBV12-4 and TRBJ2-5, with TRBD2 as a possible D gene (6 bases). V was trimmed by 5 bases and J by 10 bases, leaving 14 bases between them. This CDR3 comprises 12 residues. The CDR3 sequence is CASSPDKAGQYF. In DNA, the CDR3 is TGTGCCAGCAGTCCCGACAAAGCGGGCCAGTACTTC.

The chain is built from TRBV5-1 and TRBJ2-1; unclear D gene. Germline V CDR1 and CDR2: SGHRS, YFSETQ. The CDR3 runs 13 residues. Trimming shortened V by 3 bases and J by 7 bases, and 11 bases separated the two germline ends. The chain's CDR3 is CASSSLEGNEQFF. The CDR3 DNA sequence: TGCGCCAGCAGCTCCCTAGAAGGTAATGAGCAGTTCTTC.